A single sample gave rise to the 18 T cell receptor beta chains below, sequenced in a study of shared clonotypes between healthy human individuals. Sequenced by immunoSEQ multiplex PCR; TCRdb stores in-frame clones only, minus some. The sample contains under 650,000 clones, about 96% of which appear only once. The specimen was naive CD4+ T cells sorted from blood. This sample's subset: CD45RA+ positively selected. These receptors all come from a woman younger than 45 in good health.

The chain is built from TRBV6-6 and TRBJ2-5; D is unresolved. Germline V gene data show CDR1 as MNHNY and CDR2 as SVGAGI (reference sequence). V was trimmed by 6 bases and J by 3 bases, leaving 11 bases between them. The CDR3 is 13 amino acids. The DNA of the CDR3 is TGTGCCAGCAGAACCACAAGCGAAGAGACCCAGTACTTC. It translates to CASRTTSEETQYF.

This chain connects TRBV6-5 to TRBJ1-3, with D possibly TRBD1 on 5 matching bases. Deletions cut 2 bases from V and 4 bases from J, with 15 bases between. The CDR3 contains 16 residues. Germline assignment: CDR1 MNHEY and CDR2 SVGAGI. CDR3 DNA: TGTGCCAGCAGTTACGGGACCCTCGGGGGGGGAAACACCATATATTTT. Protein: CASSYGTLGGGNTIYF.

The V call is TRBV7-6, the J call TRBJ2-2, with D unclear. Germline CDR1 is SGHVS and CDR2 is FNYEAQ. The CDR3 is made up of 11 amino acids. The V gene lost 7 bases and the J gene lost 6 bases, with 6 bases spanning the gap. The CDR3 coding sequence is TGTGCCAGCAACAAGGCCGGGGAGCTGTTTTTT. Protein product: CASNKAGELFF.

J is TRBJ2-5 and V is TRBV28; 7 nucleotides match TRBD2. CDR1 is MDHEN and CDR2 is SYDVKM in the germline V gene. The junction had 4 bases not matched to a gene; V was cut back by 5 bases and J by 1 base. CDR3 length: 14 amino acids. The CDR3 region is CASSPPGGQETQYF. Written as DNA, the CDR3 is TGTGCCAGCAGTCCCCCGGGGGGCCAAGAGACCCAGTACTTC.

CDR3 nucleotides: TGTGCCAGCAGTTTCCCCCTTCTCCCAGCGACCAGCTCCTACGAGCAGTACTTC. It translates to CASSFPLLPATSSYEQYF. The V call is TRBV28, the J call TRBJ2-7; D is undetermined. The V gene's germline CDR1 is MDHEN and CDR2 SYDVKM. The CDR3 extends over 18 amino acids. Trimming shortened V by 3 bases and J by 0 bases, and 21 bases separated the two germline ends.

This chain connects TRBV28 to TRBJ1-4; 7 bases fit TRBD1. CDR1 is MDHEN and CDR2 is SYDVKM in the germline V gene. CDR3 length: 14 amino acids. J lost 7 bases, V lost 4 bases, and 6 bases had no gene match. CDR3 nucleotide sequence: TGTGCCAGCAGTTCACGACAGGGCTCTGAAAAACTGTTTTTT. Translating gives CASSSRQGSEKLFF. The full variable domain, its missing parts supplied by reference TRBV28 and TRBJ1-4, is DVKVTQSSRYLVKRTGEKVFLECVQDMDHENMFWYRQDPGLGLRLIYFSYDVKMKEKGDIPEGYSVSREKKERFSLILESASTNQTSMYLCASSSRQGSEKLFFGSGTQLSVL.

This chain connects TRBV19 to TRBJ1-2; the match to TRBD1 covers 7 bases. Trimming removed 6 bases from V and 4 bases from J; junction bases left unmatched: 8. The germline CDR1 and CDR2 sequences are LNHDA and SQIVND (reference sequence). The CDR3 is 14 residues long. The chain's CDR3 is CASSALRDSYGYTF. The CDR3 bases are TGTGCCAGTAGCGCTCTCCGGGACAGCTATGGCTACACCTTC.

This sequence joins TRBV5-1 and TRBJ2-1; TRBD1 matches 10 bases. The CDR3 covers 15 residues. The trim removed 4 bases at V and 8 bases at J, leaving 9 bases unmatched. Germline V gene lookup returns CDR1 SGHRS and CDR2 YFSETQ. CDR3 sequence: CASSLRDRGSDEQFF. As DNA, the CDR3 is TGCGCCAGCAGCCTCAGGGACAGGGGTAGCGATGAGCAGTTCTTC.

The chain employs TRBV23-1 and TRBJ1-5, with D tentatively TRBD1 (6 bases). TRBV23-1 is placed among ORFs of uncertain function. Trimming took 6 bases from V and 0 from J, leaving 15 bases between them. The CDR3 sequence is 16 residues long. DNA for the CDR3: TGCGCCAGCAGAGAGACAGGTCAATATAGCAATCAGCCCCAGCATTTT. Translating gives CASRETGQYSNQPQHF.

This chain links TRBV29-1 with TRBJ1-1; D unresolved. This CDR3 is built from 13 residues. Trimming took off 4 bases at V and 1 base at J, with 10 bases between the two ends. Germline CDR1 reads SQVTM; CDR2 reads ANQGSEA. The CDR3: CSVATPENTEAFF. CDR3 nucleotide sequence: TGCAGCGTTGCCACGCCGGAGAACACTGAAGCTTTCTTT.

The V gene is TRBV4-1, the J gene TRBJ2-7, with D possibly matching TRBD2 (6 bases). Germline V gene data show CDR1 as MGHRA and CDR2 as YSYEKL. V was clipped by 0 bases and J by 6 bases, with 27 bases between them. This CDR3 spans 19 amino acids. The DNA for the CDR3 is TGCGCCAGCAGCCAAGATCTCCACATAGCAGGGAAGGGAGGTGGCGAGCAGTACTTC. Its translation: CASSQDLHIAGKGGGEQYF.

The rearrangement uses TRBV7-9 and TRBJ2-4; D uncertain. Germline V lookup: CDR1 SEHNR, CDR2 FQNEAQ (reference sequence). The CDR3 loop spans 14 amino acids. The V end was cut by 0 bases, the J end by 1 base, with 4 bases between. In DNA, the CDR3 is TGTGCCAGCAGCTTAGCAGGGGCCAAAAACATTCAGTACTTC. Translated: CASSLAGAKNIQYF.

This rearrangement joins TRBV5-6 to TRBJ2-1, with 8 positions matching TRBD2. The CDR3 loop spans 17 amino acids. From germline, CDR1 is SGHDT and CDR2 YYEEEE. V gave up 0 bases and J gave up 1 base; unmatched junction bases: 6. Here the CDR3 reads CASSLGSAGESYNEQFF. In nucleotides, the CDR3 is TGTGCCAGCAGCTTGGGGTCAGCGGGGGAATCCTACAATGAGCAGTTCTTC.

CDR3 sequence: CASSLPSSGYNEQFF. The CDR3 region has the DNA TGTGCCAGCAGTCTACCCTCTAGCGGCTACAATGAGCAGTTCTTC. The J gene is TRBJ2-1, the V gene TRBV28; 7 positions agree with TRBD2. Per germline, CDR1 MDHEN and CDR2 SYDVKM. J lost 3 bases, V lost 5 bases, and 7 bases had no gene match. This CDR3 is 15 amino acids long. Using reference TRBV28 and TRBJ2-1 for the parts outside the CDR3, the full variable domain is DVKVTQSSRYLVKRTGEKVFLECVQDMDHENMFWYRQDPGLGLRLIYFSYDVKMKEKGDIPEGYSVSREKKERFSLILESASTNQTSMYLCASSLPSSGYNEQFFGPGTRLTVL.

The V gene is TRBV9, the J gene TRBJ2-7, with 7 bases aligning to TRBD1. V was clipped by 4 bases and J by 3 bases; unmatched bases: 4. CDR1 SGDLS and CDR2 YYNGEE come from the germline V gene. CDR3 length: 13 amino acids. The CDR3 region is CASSSSGGYEQYF. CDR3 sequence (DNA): TGTGCCAGCAGCTCGTCAGGGGGCTACGAGCAGTACTTC.

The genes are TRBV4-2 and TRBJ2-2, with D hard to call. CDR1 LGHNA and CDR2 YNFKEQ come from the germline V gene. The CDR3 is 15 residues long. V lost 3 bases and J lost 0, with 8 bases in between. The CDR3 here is CASSQSVANTGELFF. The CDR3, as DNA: TGTGCCAGCAGCCAGTCAGTCGCGAACACCGGGGAGCTGTTTTTT.

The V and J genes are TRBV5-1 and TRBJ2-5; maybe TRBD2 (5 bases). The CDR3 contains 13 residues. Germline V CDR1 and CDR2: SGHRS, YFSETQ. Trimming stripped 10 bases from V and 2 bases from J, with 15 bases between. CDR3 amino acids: CAVTSDSQETQYF. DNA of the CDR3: TGCGCCGTAACCTCGGACTCACAAGAGACCCAGTACTTC.

In nucleotides, the CDR3 is TGTGCCAGCAGCACAGGGATACAATACGAGCAGTACTTC. This sequence encodes CASSTGIQYEQYF. The V call is TRBV27, the J call TRBJ2-7; D is perhaps TRBD1 (6 bases). Trimming cost V 6 bases and J 4 bases, with 13 bases left between them. The CDR3 runs to 13 residues. CDR1 and CDR2 (germline): MNHEY, SMNVEV (reference sequence).